This TCR beta chain derives from a study of blood T cell repertoires in COVID-19. Background on the study: PBMCs, B-cell-depleted T cells, or T cells provided the cDNA or gDNA that made up the material.

This clone was seen only once. V lost 5 bases, J lost 4 bases, and 7 bases stayed unmatched. Germline loops: CDR1 SGHAT, CDR2 FQNNGV. The CDR3 has 14 residues. In the original workflow: The authors estimated nucleated cell counts from reference gene primer amplification. Using immunoSEQ multiplex PCR, the repertoire was profiled, and TCRdb retains in-frame clones only, with some absent. V, J and clone size are those of that table, while D and trimming were read from the DNA. Of about 190,000 clones in the sample, 80% to 90% are singletons; the top ten hold less than 20%. This receptor was identified in a human donor in a cohort sampled during active COVID-19. The V and J genes are TRBV11-2 and TRBJ2-7; 8 nucleotides match TRBD1. What was sequenced was peripheral blood. CDR3 DNA: TGTGCCAGCAGCGGATGGACAGGGACGTACGAGCAGTACTTC. This translates into CASSGWTGTYEQYF. Together with reference TRBV11-2 and TRBJ2-7, the CDR3 gives the full variable domain: EAGVAQSPRYKIIEKRQSVAFWCNPISGHATLYWYQQILGQGPKLLIQFQNNGVVDDSQLPKDRFSAERLKGVDSTLKIQPAKLEDSAVYLCASSGWTGTYEQYFGPGTRLTVT.